This T cell receptor beta chain was documented in a study of molecular identifiers for immune sequencing clone quantification. This clonotype was seen many times. In germline, CDR1 is MGHRA, CDR2 YSYEKL. The CDR3 totals 13 residues. Trimming cost V 0 bases and J 6 bases, with 8 bases left between them. The CD8+CD4-CCR7+CD45RA+ phenotype defined the sorted naive CD8 T cells. Listed TCR primers and previously described methods were used for bulk TCR libraries. TCRdb independently ran MiXCR on the PCR reads; one entry per CDR3 protein. The repertoire has 250,000 to 350,000 distinct CDR3 sequences, about a fifth of them found once; the top ten carry approximately 0.84%.

The TCR was taken from a human donor in good health. Some libraries in this study had Jurkat cell RNA spiked in. This chain links TRBV4-1 with TRBJ1-2; D gene uncertain. The specimen sequenced was naive CD8+ T cells from blood, with Jurkat cell RNA spiked in. Subset given: FACS-sorted CD8+CD4-CCR7+CD45RA+ naive T cells. Written as DNA, the CDR3 is TGCGCCAGCAGCCAAGATACCAGTGATGGCTACACCTTC. Protein sequence: CASSQDTSDGYTF.